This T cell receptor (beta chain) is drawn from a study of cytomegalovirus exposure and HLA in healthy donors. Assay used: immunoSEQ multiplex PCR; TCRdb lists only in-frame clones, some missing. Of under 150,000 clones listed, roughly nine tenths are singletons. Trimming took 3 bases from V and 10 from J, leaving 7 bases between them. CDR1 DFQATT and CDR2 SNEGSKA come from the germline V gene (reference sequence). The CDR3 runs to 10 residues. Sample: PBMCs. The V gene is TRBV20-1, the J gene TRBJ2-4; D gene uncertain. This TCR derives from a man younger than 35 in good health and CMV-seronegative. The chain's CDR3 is CSARAVIQYF. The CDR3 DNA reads TGCAGTGCTAGGGCGGTAATTCAGTACTTC.